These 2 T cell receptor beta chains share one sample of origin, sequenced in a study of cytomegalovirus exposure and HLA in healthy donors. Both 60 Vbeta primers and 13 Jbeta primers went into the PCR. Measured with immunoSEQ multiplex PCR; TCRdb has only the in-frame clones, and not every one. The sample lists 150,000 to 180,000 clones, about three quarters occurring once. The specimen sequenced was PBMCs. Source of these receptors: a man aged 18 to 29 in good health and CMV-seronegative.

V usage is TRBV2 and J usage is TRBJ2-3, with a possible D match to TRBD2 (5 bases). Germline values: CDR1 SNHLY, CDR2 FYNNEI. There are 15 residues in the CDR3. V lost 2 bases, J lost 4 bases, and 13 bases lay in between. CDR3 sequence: CASSETFSRADTQYF. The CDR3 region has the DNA TGTGCCAGCAGTGAAACATTCTCGAGGGCAGATACGCAGTATTTT.

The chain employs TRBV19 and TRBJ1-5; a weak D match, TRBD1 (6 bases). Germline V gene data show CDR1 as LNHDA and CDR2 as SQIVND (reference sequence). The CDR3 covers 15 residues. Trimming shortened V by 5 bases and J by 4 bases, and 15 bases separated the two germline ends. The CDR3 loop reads CASSVVPGTNQPQHF. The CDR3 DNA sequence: TGTGCCAGTAGTGTGGTCCCCGGGACAAATCAGCCCCAGCATTTT. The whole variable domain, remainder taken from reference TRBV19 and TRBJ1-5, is DGGITQSPKYLFRKEGQNVTLSCEQNLNHDAMYWYRQDPGQGLRLIYYSQIVNDFQKGDIAEGYSVSREKKESFPLTVTSAQKNPTAFYLCASSVVPGTNQPQHFGDGTRLSIL.